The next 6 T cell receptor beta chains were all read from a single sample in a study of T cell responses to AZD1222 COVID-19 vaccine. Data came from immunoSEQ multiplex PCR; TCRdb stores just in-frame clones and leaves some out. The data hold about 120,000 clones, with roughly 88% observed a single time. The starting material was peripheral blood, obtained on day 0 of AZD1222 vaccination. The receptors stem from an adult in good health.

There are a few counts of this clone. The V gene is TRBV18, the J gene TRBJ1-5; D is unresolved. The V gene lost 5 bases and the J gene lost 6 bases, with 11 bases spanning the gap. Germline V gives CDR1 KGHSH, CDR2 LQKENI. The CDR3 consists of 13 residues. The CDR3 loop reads CASSWGGPQPQHF. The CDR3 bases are TGTGCCAGCTCATGGGGAGGGCCTCAGCCCCAGCATTTT.

CDR3 loop: CASSSVNTEAFF. The CDR3, as DNA: TGTGCCAGCAGTTCGGTGAACACTGAAGCTTTCTTT. The V and J genes are TRBV28 and TRBJ1-1; D uncertain. Per germline, CDR1 MDHEN and CDR2 SYDVKM. With 4 bases removed from V and 0 bases from J, the gap between germline ends came to 3 bases. CDR3 size: 12 residues.

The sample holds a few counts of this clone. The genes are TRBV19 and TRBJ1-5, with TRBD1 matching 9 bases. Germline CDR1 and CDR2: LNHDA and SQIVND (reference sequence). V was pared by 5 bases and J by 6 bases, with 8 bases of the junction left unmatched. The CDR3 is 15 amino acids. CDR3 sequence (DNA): TGTGCCAGTAGTGAAGGGACAGGGATCTTTCAGCCCCAGCATTTT. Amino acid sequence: CASSEGTGIFQPQHF.

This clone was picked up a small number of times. CDR3 sequence (DNA): TGCGCCAGCAGCGTGGAGCCTTCCCTCTTTGATTCACCCCTCCACTTT. This codes for CASSVEPSLFDSPLHF. This chain links TRBV5-1 with TRBJ1-6; the D is unclear. The CDR3 is 16 amino acids. In germline, CDR1 is SGHRS, CDR2 YFSETQ. Trimming took 4 bases from V and 8 from J, leaving 19 bases between them.

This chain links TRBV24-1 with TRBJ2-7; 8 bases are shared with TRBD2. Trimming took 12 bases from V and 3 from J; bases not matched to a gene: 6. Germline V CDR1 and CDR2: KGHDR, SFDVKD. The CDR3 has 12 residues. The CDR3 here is CAGTRGLYEQYF. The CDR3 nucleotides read TGTGCCGGGACTAGGGGTCTCTACGAGCAGTACTTC.

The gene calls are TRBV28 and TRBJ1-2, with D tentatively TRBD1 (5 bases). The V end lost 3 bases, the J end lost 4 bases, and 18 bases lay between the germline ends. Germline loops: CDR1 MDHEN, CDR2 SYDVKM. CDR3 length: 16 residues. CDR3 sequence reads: CASSFSGHYISYGYTF. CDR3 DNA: TGTGCCAGCAGTTTTAGTGGACACTATATAAGCTATGGCTACACCTTC.